The present entry profiles one TCR beta chain with its context. Its target is unknown. The sample has other DNA sequences that encode this CDR3 too. Some clones are missing from TCRdb's copy, which holds only in-frame ones; the method was immunoSEQ multiplex PCR. This sample has about 130,000 clones, with around nine tenths found just once. This sample was included in a study of PD-1 blockade in mismatch repair-deficient tumors. Study as a whole: Patients had some twelve mismatch repair-deficient cancer types, all previously treated and progressing.

Findings of the study overall: After pembrolizumab, tumor-resident clones rose rapidly, then generally contracted before radiologic responses.

There are 13 residues in the CDR3. Germline CDR1 reads SGHTA; CDR2 reads FQGNSA. The V gene lost 5 bases and the J gene lost 0 bases, with 6 bases spanning the gap. All patients were mismatch repair deficient, assessed by either PCR or immunohistochemistry. A few pembrolizumab responders had their TCRs sequenced. The source is an adult with mismatch repair-deficient cancer. The chain has TRBV7-2 and TRBJ2-3; D is uncertain. Sample: peripheral blood, taken approximately 73 weeks after starting pembrolizumab. The CDR3 coding sequence is TGTGCCAGCAGCCGTGAAAGCACAGATACGCAGTATTTT. This sequence encodes CASSRESTDTQYF.